Shown below are 15 T cell receptor beta chains from a single sample sequenced in a study of shared clonotypes between healthy human individuals. The method was immunoSEQ multiplex PCR; TCRdb's version includes in-frame clones alone and lacks a portion of them. The table shows about half a million clones, with around 80% occurring only once. What was sequenced was PBMCs. Source of these receptors: a woman aged 40 to 49 in good health. Some clones in this sample may be carry-over from other donors' samples.

This sequence joins TRBV5-1 and TRBJ2-3; TRBD2 matches 9 bases. Trimming at V came to 4 bases and at J to 2 bases, leaving 8 bases not matched to a gene. The length of the CDR3 is 16 residues. From germline, CDR1 is SGHRS and CDR2 YFSETQ. CDR3 region: CASSDTLAGLTDTQYF. For the CDR3, the DNA is TGCGCCAGCAGCGACACCCTAGCGGGACTCACAGATACGCAGTATTTT.

Remarks on this clone: With a far larger clone one base away, a read error is the likely cause. This chain uses TRBV5-1 with TRBJ1-1; 7 positions agree with TRBD1. With V trimmed by 0 bases and J by 4 bases, 3 bases remained unmatched. Germline V gene sequence: CDR1 SGHRS, CDR2 YFSETQ. The CDR3 extends over 14 amino acids. CDR3 in amino acids: CASSLETGSTEAFF. The CDR3, as DNA: TGCGCCAGCAGCTTGGAGACAGGGAGCACTGAAGCTTTCTTT.

CDR3 amino acids: CASSDTRVTSYEQYF. Here the CDR3 DNA reads TGTGCCAGCAGTGACACCAGGGTTACCTCCTACGAGCAGTACTTC. The chain joins TRBV25-1 to TRBJ2-7; a weak D match, TRBD1 (5 bases). The V end was cut by 3 bases, the J end by 0 bases, with 12 bases between. Germline V CDR1 and CDR2: MGHDK, SYGVNS. The CDR3 covers 15 residues.

The rearrangement uses TRBV28 and TRBJ1-2; 10 bases match TRBD1. The ends lost 5 bases at V and 4 bases at J; junction bases unmatched: 10. This CDR3 region has 16 residues. In germline, CDR1 is MDHEN, CDR2 SYDVKM. CDR3 residues: CASSPTSDRGFYGYTF. The CDR3 DNA is TGTGCCAGCAGTCCCACCTCGGACAGGGGGTTCTATGGCTACACCTTC.

V usage is TRBV30 and J usage is TRBJ2-3; 7 bases agree with TRBD1. The V gene's germline CDR1 is GTSNPN and CDR2 SVGIG (reference sequence). This CDR3 spans 16 amino acids. V lost 6 bases, J lost 2 bases, and 14 bases stayed unmatched. The CDR3 nucleotides read TGTGCCTGTACAAAAGGACAGGACGCCTCCACAGATACGCAGTATTTT. Amino acids: CACTKGQDASTDTQYF.

The chain's CDR3 is CASSATQFPHETQYF. CDR3 sequence (DNA): TGTGCCAGTAGTGCCACACAATTCCCACATGAGACCCAGTACTTC. V is TRBV19 and J is TRBJ2-5, with D unclear. The CDR3 has 15 amino acids. V was shortened by 5 bases and J by 5 bases, with 18 bases between the two germline ends. Germline CDR1 is LNHDA and CDR2 is SQIVND (reference sequence).

V and J are TRBV7-9 and TRBJ2-2; possibly TRBD1 for D (5 bases). V was shortened by 2 bases and J by 6 bases, with 10 bases between the two germline ends. CDR1 and CDR2 (germline): SEHNR, FQNEAQ (reference sequence). The CDR3 totals 14 residues. The CDR3 DNA follows: TGTGCCAGCAGCTTATCAGGGCGGTCCGGGGAGCTGTTTTTT. Protein product: CASSLSGRSGELFF.

This clone was counted a few times. This likely comes from a read error, as the CDR3 has no conserved phenylalanine or tryptophan at its end. The genes are TRBV29-1 and TRBJ2-2; D unresolved. Germline V gives CDR1 SQVTM, CDR2 ANQGSEA. The CDR3 totals 14 residues. As DNA, the CDR3 is TGCAGCGTGAGGAAGAGTGCGAACATCGGGGAGCTGTTTCTT. It translates to CSVRKSANIGELFL.

As concerns this clone: A far larger clone lies a single base away; this is likely a read error. The CDR3 protein is CASSLGGASSYEQYF. The DNA for the CDR3 is TGTGCCAGCAGCTTGGGCGGGGCGAGCTCCTACGAGCAGTACTTC. The chain employs TRBV5-6 and TRBJ2-7; D possibly corresponds to TRBD2 (6 bases). The germline CDR1 and CDR2 sequences are SGHDT and YYEEEE. The V end lost 0 bases, the J end lost 0 bases, and 10 bases lay between the germline ends. The CDR3 is made up of 15 amino acids.

This chain links TRBV5-1 with TRBJ2-1; D is undetermined. CDR1 is SGHRS and CDR2 is YFSETQ in the germline V gene. The CDR3 has 15 amino acids. V lost 0 bases and J 4 bases, leaving 11 bases between the germline ends. In DNA, the CDR3 is TGCGCCAGCAGCTTGGGTCCGCGGCCATACAATGAGCAGTTCTTC. Translating it yields CASSLGPRPYNEQFF.

CDR3 protein: CAWSLDRTGELFF. As DNA, the CDR3 is TGTGCCTGGAGTCTTGACAGAACCGGGGAGCTGTTTTTT. The chain is built from TRBV30 and TRBJ2-2; possible D gene TRBD1, 5 bases. V lost 2 bases, J lost 5 bases, and 9 bases lay in between. The germline V gene has CDR1 GTSNPN and CDR2 SVGIG (reference sequence). The CDR3 totals 13 residues.

Note on this clone: The likely explanation is a read error, given a far larger clone one base away. The gene calls are TRBV5-6 and TRBJ2-7; D is unclear. This CDR3 comprises 12 residues. Germline CDR1 is SGHDT and CDR2 is YYEEEE. Between the trimmed V and J ends, which lost 3 bases and 3 bases, there was a span of 7 bases. CDR3 protein: CASSSRSYEQYF. CDR3 coding DNA: TGTGCCAGCAGCTCGAGGAGCTACGAGCAGTACTTC.

The rearrangement links TRBV10-2 to TRBJ2-1; 10 bases match TRBD2. V lost 8 bases and J lost 8; bases outside the gene matches: 9. CDR3 length: 14 amino acids. Germline assignment: CDR1 WSHSY and CDR2 SAAADI. The CDR3 DNA reads as TGCGCCAGCGGCGAGGCTAGCGGGAGTCATGAGCAGTTCTTC. It is translated as CASGEASGSHEQFF.

The chain recombines TRBV6-1 with TRBJ2-1; 7 bases map to TRBD1. Germline V gene sequence: CDR1 MNHNS, CDR2 SASEGT. Trimming removed 7 bases from V and 3 bases from J; junction bases left unmatched: 9. The CDR3 consists of 15 residues. This chain's CDR3 is CASTTDRALYNEQFF. The CDR3 DNA sequence: TGTGCCAGCACCACCGACAGGGCCCTCTACAATGAGCAGTTCTTC.

The chain combines TRBV4-3 with TRBJ1-1, with no clear D. The CDR3 is 15 amino acids. Trimming took 0 bases from V and 1 from J, leaving 9 bases between them. CDR1 and CDR2 (germline): LGHNA, YSLEER. The CDR3 sequence is CASSQESAQNTEAFF. The CDR3 bases are TGCGCCAGCAGCCAAGAGTCGGCCCAGAACACTGAAGCTTTCTTT.